The source of this TCR beta chain is a study of human T cells and chemical hapten exposure. TCRdb reprocessed the RACE reads with MiXCR, giving one entry per CDR3 protein. The table includes about 190,000 distinct CDR3 sequences, around a quarter detected once. Time point specified: patch test 3, about 24 weeks after DPC sensitization. Treatment denoted: therapeutic diphenylcyclopropenone sensitization with weekly scalp DPC. The TCR sequence derives from a woman between 40 and 55 years old with alopecia areata. Some clones in this sample may be carry-over from other donors' samples. This material consisted of whole blood, taken in connection with sensitization to the hapten diphenylcyclopropenone (DPC).

CDR3 coding DNA: TGCGCCAGCAGCCAAGCCCAGGCCTCCTACAATGAGCAGTTCTTC. It encodes CASSQAQASYNEQFF. The chain has TRBV4-3 and TRBJ2-1; D gene uncertain. The CDR3 sequence is 15 residues long. Germline-derived CDR1 and CDR2 are LGHNA and YSLEER. V was trimmed by 1 base and J by 0 bases, leaving 7 bases between them.